This T cell receptor (beta chain) was captured by sequencing in a study of cytomegalovirus exposure and HLA in healthy donors. This CDR3 spans 15 amino acids. Germline CDR1 reads LNHDA; CDR2 reads SQIVND (reference sequence). The V end was cut by 3 bases, the J end by 3 bases, with 13 bases between. This clone was seen only once. PCR primers comprised 60 Vbeta and 13 Jbeta primers. Clones were sequenced by immunoSEQ multiplex PCR, and TCRdb holds only the in-frame ones, with some missing. The table shows about 170,000 clones, with roughly 79% occurring only once. The chain couples TRBV19 to TRBJ2-3; a possible D gene is TRBD1 (5 bases). This sequence was found in a woman aged 30 to 39 in good health and CMV-seropositive. Sequencing was carried out using PBMCs. CDR3 protein: CASSISRVRTDTQYF. CDR3 in DNA: TGTGCCAGTAGTATCAGCAGGGTTCGGACAGATACGCAGTATTTT.